One sample yielded the 25 T cell receptor beta chains listed below, sequenced in a study of PD-L1 blockade in urothelial cancer. Sample time point: peripheral blood 6 weeks after treatment start. Assay: immunoSEQ multiplex PCR; the TCRdb copy retains only in-frame clones and omits some. The data show 120,000 or so clones, 86% seen once. This material consisted of PBMCs, taken around atezolizumab (anti-PD-L1) treatment. These receptors originate from a man over 45 with urothelial cancer.

The chain joins TRBV28 to TRBJ1-1; D perhaps matches TRBD1 (5 bases). CDR1 is MDHEN, CDR2 SYDVKM, per germline. The ends were cut back, 3 bases at V and 1 base at J, with 15 bases in the middle. The CDR3 runs 16 residues. The CDR3 loop reads CASSFSPQTGNTEAFF. The DNA of the CDR3 is TGTGCCAGCAGTTTCTCTCCCCAAACAGGGAACACTGAAGCTTTCTTT.

J is TRBJ2-7 and V is TRBV5-6; TRBD1 matches 7 bases. V trimming: 4 bases; J trimming: 4 bases; junction bases outside the gene matches: 5. Per germline, CDR1 SGHDT and CDR2 YYEEEE. The CDR3 runs to 13 residues. The CDR3 nucleotides read TGTGCCAGCAGCGGGACAGTCACTTACGAGCAGTACTTC. Translating it yields CASSGTVTYEQYF.

The V gene is TRBV2, the J gene TRBJ2-1, with D uncertain. The V end lost 3 bases, the J end lost 8 bases, and 5 bases lay between the germline ends. Germline V gene sequence: CDR1 SNHLY, CDR2 FYNNEI. The CDR3 loop spans 11 amino acids. In DNA, the CDR3 is TGTGCCAGCAGTGACCCCGATGAGCAGTTCTTC. Encoded protein: CASSDPDEQFF.

The chain carries TRBV28 and TRBJ1-5; TRBD1 might be the D (5 bases). The CDR3 sequence is 16 residues long. Trimming removed 3 bases from V and 3 bases from J, with 15 bases in between. Germline CDR1 and CDR2: MDHEN and SYDVKM. The CDR3 DNA follows: TGTGCCAGCAGTTTCCCCCAGGGTAGTTACAATCAGCCCCAGCATTTT. Amino acids: CASSFPQGSYNQPQHF.

J is TRBJ2-1 and V is TRBV5-1; TRBD2 aligns across 8 bases. In germline, CDR1 is SGHRS, CDR2 YFSETQ. The junction had 4 bases not matched to a gene; V was cut back by 0 bases and J by 5 bases. This CDR3 has 15 residues. The chain's CDR3 is CASSLGLAYDNEQFF. For the CDR3, the DNA is TGCGCCAGCAGCTTGGGACTAGCGTACGACAATGAGCAGTTCTTC. Full variable domain (outside the CDR3, taken from reference TRBV5-1 and TRBJ2-1): KAGVTQTPRYLIKTRGQQVTLSCSPISGHRSVSWYQQTPGQGLQFLFEYFSETQRNKGNFPGRFSGRQFSNSRSEMNVSTLELGDSALYLCASSLGLAYDNEQFFGPGTRLTVL.

The chain couples TRBV9 to TRBJ2-6, with D perhaps matching TRBD1 (5 bases). Trimming left V 1 base short and J 2 bases short, with 7 bases between. CDR1 SGDLS and CDR2 YYNGEE come from the germline V gene. The CDR3 spans 15 residues. The CDR3 is CASSVIGAGANVLTF. CDR3 bases: TGTGCCAGCAGCGTAATAGGGGCTGGGGCCAACGTCCTGACTTTC. The entire variable domain, with the rest obtained from reference TRBV9 and TRBJ2-6, is as follows: DSGVTQTPKHLITATGQRVTLRCSPRSGDLSVYWYQQSLDQGLQFLIQYYNGEERAKGNILERFSAQQFPDLHSELNLSSLELGDSALYFCASSVIGAGANVLTFGAGSRLTVL.

The chain links TRBV6-5 to TRBJ1-1; D is perhaps TRBD1 (5 bases). V lost 5 bases to trimming and J lost 1 base, with 11 bases between them. This CDR3 has 14 amino acids. Germline V gene sequence: CDR1 MNHEY, CDR2 SVGAGI. The CDR3 region has the DNA TGTGCCAGCAGTCGATCAAGGGGGAACACTGAAGCTTTCTTT. Its protein is CASSRSRGNTEAFF.

V is TRBV7-2 and J is TRBJ2-1; 12 positions match TRBD2. This CDR3 has 17 residues. Unmatched junction bases numbered 1, after V lost 0 bases and J lost 1 base. Germline V gene data show CDR1 as SGHTA and CDR2 as FQGNSA. CDR3 nucleotide sequence: TGTGCCAGCAGCTTAGCAACTAGCGGGAGGTCCTACAATGAGCAGTTCTTC. Protein sequence: CASSLATSGRSYNEQFF.

This clone showed up just once. The chain joins TRBV4-2 to TRBJ1-5; D perhaps matches TRBD1 (5 bases). V lost 2 bases and J 0 bases, leaving 11 bases between the germline ends. The CDR3 is 16 amino acids. CDR1 is LGHNA and CDR2 is YNFKEQ in the germline V gene. The CDR3 loop reads CASSQQPGYSNQPQHF. The CDR3 DNA reads TGTGCCAGCAGCCAACAACCAGGGTATAGCAATCAGCCCCAGCATTTT.

The CDR3: CASSHGPGTDQETQYF. The CDR3 coding sequence is TGCGCCAGCAGCCACGGACCCGGGACAGACCAAGAGACCCAGTACTTC. The rearrangement links TRBV5-1 to TRBJ2-5, with 7 positions matching TRBD1. CDR1 SGHRS and CDR2 YFSETQ come from the germline V gene. The junction had 9 bases not matched to a gene; V was cut back by 4 bases and J by 0 bases. This CDR3 comprises 16 residues.

The CDR3 DNA reads as TGTGCCAGCAAACCCCCAGGGGCGGGAGGGCTTCGGGAGACCCAGTACTTC. This encodes CASKPPGAGGLRETQYF. This chain joins TRBV2 and TRBJ2-5, with 9 nucleotides matching TRBD2. CDR1 and CDR2 from the germline V gene are SNHLY and FYNNEI. The length of the CDR3 is 17 residues. J gave up 5 bases and V 7 bases, and 17 bases lay outside the gene matches.

J is TRBJ2-3 and V is TRBV27, with a tentative D call TRBD2 (6 bases). Trimming removed 5 bases from V and 5 bases from J, with 20 bases in between. Germline CDR1 MNHEY, CDR2 SMNVEV (reference sequence). The CDR3 length is 16 residues. Here the CDR3 DNA reads TGTGCCAGCAGTCCTCTCCGGGAGAGGGCCAAAGATACGCAGTATTTT. Translated, it gives CASSPLRERAKDTQYF.

The table lists this clone with a few counts. This chain connects TRBV4-2 to TRBJ1-2; 7 nucleotides match TRBD1. CDR3 length: 13 residues. Germline values: CDR1 LGHNA, CDR2 YNFKEQ. Unmatched junction bases numbered 1, after V lost 4 bases and J lost 2 bases. This CDR3 is CASSPDRNYGYTF. For the CDR3, the DNA is TGTGCCAGCAGCCCGGACAGGAACTATGGCTACACCTTC.

V usage is TRBV5-1 and J usage is TRBJ2-5, with D unresolved. The germline V gene encodes CDR1 SGHRS and CDR2 YFSETQ. This CDR3 contains 11 residues. V lost 5 bases and J 3 bases, leaving 5 bases between the germline ends. CDR3: CASRQKETQYF. CDR3 bases: TGCGCCAGCAGACAAAAAGAGACCCAGTACTTC.

The chain has TRBV4-2 and TRBJ2-5; 7 bases line up with TRBD2. The J call may be mistaken, given a closer DNA end match to TRBJ2-7. CDR3 size: 18 residues. CDR1 and CDR2 (germline): LGHNA, YNFKEQ. This CDR3 is CASSQAGSAGAPSYEQYF. The CDR3 nucleotides read TGTGCCAGCAGCCAAGCTGGTTCGGCGGGAGCCCCGTCCTACGAGCAGTACTTC.

The rearrangement joins TRBV4-1 to TRBJ2-6; no clear D gene. This CDR3 comprises 15 residues. Germline CDR1 reads MGHRA; CDR2 reads YSYEKL. V lost 6 bases to trimming and J lost 0 bases, with 9 bases between them. CDR3 in DNA: TGCGCCAGCAGACGACATGACTCTGGGGCCAACGTCCTGACTTTC. The encoded protein is CASRRHDSGANVLTF.

This clone was seen a few times. This chain joins TRBV9 and TRBJ2-3; TRBD2 aligns across 8 bases. The trim removed 3 bases at V and 4 bases at J, leaving 10 bases unmatched. The V gene's germline CDR1 is SGDLS and CDR2 YYNGEE. The CDR3 is 16 residues long. CDR3 sequence: CASSARLTSGSDTQYF. The CDR3 bases are TGTGCCAGCAGCGCCCGACTTACTAGCGGCTCAGATACGCAGTATTTT.

The gene calls are TRBV7-3 and TRBJ2-3; 8 bases align to TRBD1. This CDR3 has 15 amino acids. V shed 5 bases, J shed 0 bases, and the junction held 4 bases outside the gene matches. Germline CDR1 is SGHTA and CDR2 is FQGTGA. This CDR3 is CASSPGGPSTDTQYF. For the CDR3, the DNA is TGTGCCAGCAGCCCAGGGGGCCCTAGCACAGATACGCAGTATTTT.

This clone was observed once. V usage is TRBV19 and J usage is TRBJ1-2; D gene ambiguous. Germline CDR1 is LNHDA and CDR2 is SQIVND (reference sequence). The germline V and J ends were trimmed by 3 bases and 2 bases, with 7 bases remaining between them. The CDR3 consists of 13 residues. This CDR3 reads CASSIGVNYGYTF. DNA of the CDR3: TGTGCCAGTAGTATCGGGGTAAACTATGGCTACACCTTC.

The rearrangement uses TRBV5-1 and TRBJ2-2; the match to TRBD2 covers 12 bases. CDR3 length: 16 residues. The germline gives CDR1 SGHRS, CDR2 YFSETQ. Unmatched junction bases numbered 5, after V lost 1 base and J lost 7 bases. The CDR3 DNA sequence: TGCGCCAGCAGCTTGCCCCTAGCGGGAGGGATCGGGGAGCTGTTTTTT. Translation gives CASSLPLAGGIGELFF.

The chain combines TRBV6-6 with TRBJ2-5, with TRBD2 identical over 8 bases. CDR1 and CDR2 (germline): MNHNY, SVGAGI (reference sequence). This CDR3 contains 16 residues. Losses at the gene ends were 2 bases for V and 3 bases for J; bases not matched to a gene: 8. The CDR3 nucleotides are TGTGCCAGCAGTTACCATAGCGGGAACACTAAAGAGACCCAGTACTTC. The encoded protein is CASSYHSGNTKETQYF.

The gene calls are TRBV5-4 and TRBJ2-7; 9 bases line up with TRBD1. After removal of 1 base from V and 2 bases from J, the junction contained 7 bases not matched to a gene. Germline assignment: CDR1 SGHNT and CDR2 YYREEE (reference sequence). The CDR3 consists of 16 residues. The CDR3 DNA reads as TGTGCCAGCAGCTTGCCTCTGGGACAGGGTCCCTACGAGCAGTACTTC. Protein sequence: CASSLPLGQGPYEQYF.

The rearrangement links TRBV5-4 to TRBJ2-1; 8 bases match TRBD2. V lost 0 bases and J lost 6; bases outside the gene matches: 8. Germline CDR1 and CDR2: SGHNT and YYREEE (reference sequence). The CDR3 is 16 residues long. This CDR3 reads CASSLGLTGGPNEQFF. CDR3 in DNA: TGTGCCAGCAGCTTGGGGCTAACGGGAGGGCCCAATGAGCAGTTCTTC.

This clone was counted only a few times. This chain links TRBV30 with TRBJ2-7; D not certain. Germline loops: CDR1 GTSNPN, CDR2 SVGIG (reference sequence). The CDR3 length is 12 residues. V was pared by 5 bases and J by 4 bases, with 12 bases between. This chain's CDR3 is CAWWSPTYEQYF. The CDR3 DNA reads as TGTGCCTGGTGGAGTCCTACTTACGAGCAGTACTTC.

The V gene is TRBV10-2, the J gene TRBJ2-1, with 9 bases aligning to TRBD2. The CDR3 totals 13 residues. Germline-derived CDR1 and CDR2 are WSHSY and SAAADI. The junction had 5 bases not matched to a gene; V was cut back by 6 bases and J by 8 bases. The CDR3 DNA reads as TGCGCCAGCAGGGCTAGCGGGAAGGATGAGCAGTTCTTC. Encoded protein: CASRASGKDEQFF.